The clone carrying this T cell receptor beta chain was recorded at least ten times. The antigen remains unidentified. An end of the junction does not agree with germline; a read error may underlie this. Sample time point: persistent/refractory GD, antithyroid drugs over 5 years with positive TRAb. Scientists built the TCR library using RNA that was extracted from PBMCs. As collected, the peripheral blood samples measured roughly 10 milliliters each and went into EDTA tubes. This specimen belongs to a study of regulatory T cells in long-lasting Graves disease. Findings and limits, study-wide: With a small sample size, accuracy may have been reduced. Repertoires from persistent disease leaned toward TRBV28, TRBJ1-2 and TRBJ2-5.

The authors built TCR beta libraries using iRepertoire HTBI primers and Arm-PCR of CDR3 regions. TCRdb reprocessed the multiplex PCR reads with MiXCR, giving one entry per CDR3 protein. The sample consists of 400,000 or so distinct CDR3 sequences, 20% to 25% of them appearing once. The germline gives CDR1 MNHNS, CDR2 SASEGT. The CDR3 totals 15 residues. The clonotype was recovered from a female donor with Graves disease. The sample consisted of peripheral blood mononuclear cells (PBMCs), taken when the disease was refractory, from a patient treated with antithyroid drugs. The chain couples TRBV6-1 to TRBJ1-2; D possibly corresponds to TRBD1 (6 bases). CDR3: CASSEALGTSHGYTF. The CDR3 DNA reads TGTGCCAGCAGCGAAGCCCTGGGGACAAGTCATGGCTACACCTTC.